The clone carrying this T cell receptor (beta chain) has a handful of counts. Its matching antigen is unknown. The sample belongs to a study of PD-1 blockade in classical Hodgkin lymphoma. Study-level results: Baseline TCR diversity was reportedly lower in newly diagnosed patients than healthy donors. Underlying causes for the observed repertoire differences were not defined, possibly disease activity or prior therapy.

Generated by immunoSEQ multiplex PCR, the TCRdb table keeps only in-frame clones and is missing some. In the table there are more than 4,000 clones, 81% of which are singletons. Time point meaning: newly diagnosed, previously untreated cHL patient sample. Magnetic depletion of non-target cells from thawed PBMCs yielded purified CD8+ T cells. The authors compared against newly diagnosed, untreated classical Hodgkin lymphoma PBMCs. CDR3 length: 15 amino acids. V was shortened by 6 bases and J by 9 bases, with 22 bases between the two germline ends. Germline V gives CDR1 SGDLS, CDR2 YYNGEE. The specimen was CD8+ T cells from blood. The V call is TRBV9, the J call TRBJ2-1; maybe TRBD2 (6 bases). This sequence originates from a human donor with classical Hodgkin lymphoma. CDR3 residues: CASTTSGLLGVEQFF. The CDR3 DNA reads as TGTGCCAGCACGACCTCGGGACTTCTCGGCGTTGAGCAGTTCTTC.